Included here is one TCR beta chain sequence, with context. Its antigen remains unidentified. The record originates from a study of CD8+ T cells in alopecia areata. Study-level background: Affected scalp percentage gauged treated patients' severity. Broader study findings: Tofacitinib yielded significantly lower scalp clonality and fewer expanded CD8+ clones among the top 100. Many expanded lesional clones persisted in scalp and blood during tofacitinib.

Stated treatment: oral pan-JAK inhibitor, 5-10 mg twice daily. Sorting from PBMCs produced CD4+ and CD8+ T cells. The sequencing template was cDNA reverse transcribed from extracted RNA. The method was immunoSEQ multiplex PCR; TCRdb's version includes in-frame clones alone and lacks a portion of them. Of some 170,000 clones in the sample, 50% to 75% were seen once. The clonotype comes from a human donor with alopecia areata. The sequences come from CD4+ T cells sorted from blood, collected at approximately week 55, from a patient treated with tofacitinib.

The CDR3 sequence: CASSWDPFSYEQYF. The CDR3 DNA is TGTGCCAGCAGCTGGGACCCTTTCTCCTACGAGCAGTACTTC. V and J are TRBV5-5 and TRBJ2-7; D could derive from TRBD1 or TRBD2 (5 bases each). The CDR3 has 14 residues. The germline CDR1 and CDR2 sequences are SGHKS and YYEKEE (reference sequence). Trimming cost V 3 bases and J 0 bases, with 10 bases left between them.